The next 26 T cell receptor beta chains were all read from a single sample in a study of cytomegalovirus exposure and HLA in healthy donors. Amplification used 60 Vbeta primers and 13 Jbeta primers. Method: immunoSEQ multiplex PCR; TCRdb's copy keeps in-frame clones and lacks some. The sample has 90,000 to 140,000 clones; 80% are singletons. The sequencing sample was made of PBMCs. Every receptor here comes from a man younger than 40 in good health and CMV-seropositive.

This sequence joins TRBV6-5 and TRBJ2-7, with 8 bases that match TRBD1. This CDR3 is built from 14 residues. Per germline, CDR1 MNHEY and CDR2 SVGAGI. V gave up 6 bases and J gave up 5 bases; unmatched junction bases: 9. The CDR3 loop is CASSKQGVGDEQYF. In DNA form, the CDR3 reads TGTGCCAGCAGCAAACAGGGGGTCGGCGACGAGCAGTACTTC.

Only a few counts were recorded for this clone. This rearrangement joins TRBV18 to TRBJ2-3; D is perhaps TRBD1 (5 bases). CDR3 size: 17 residues. Trimming took 0 bases from V and 2 from J, leaving 15 bases between them. Germline CDR1 is KGHSH and CDR2 is LQKENI. As DNA, the CDR3 is TGTGCCAGCTCACCACCCCAAGGACACGCAACCACAGATACGCAGTATTTT. Translation: CASSPPQGHATTDTQYF.

This clone was seen just once. The chain employs TRBV4-1 and TRBJ1-2, with D tentatively TRBD1 (5 bases). Trimming shortened V by 0 bases and J by 7 bases, and 12 bases separated the two germline ends. This CDR3 region has 14 residues. CDR1 is MGHRA and CDR2 is YSYEKL in the germline V gene. As DNA, the CDR3 is TGCGCCAGCAGCCAAGATAGCGGGGCTCGTGGCTACACCTTC. It codes for CASSQDSGARGYTF.

This clone has just one count. This chain connects TRBV11-3 to TRBJ2-7; D gene unclear. Between the trimmed V and J ends, which lost 0 bases and 2 bases, there was a span of 5 bases. CDR1 is SGHNT, CDR2 YENEEA, per germline. The CDR3 consists of 13 residues. CDR3 nucleotide sequence: TGTGCCAGCAGCTTAGATTCGGCCTACGAGCAGTACTTC. Its protein is CASSLDSAYEQYF.

The chain couples TRBV30 to TRBJ1-5, with D perhaps TRBD1 (6 bases). There are 13 residues in the CDR3. Germline CDR1 GTSNPN, CDR2 SVGIG (reference sequence). The V and J ends lost 7 bases and 3 bases respectively, with 13 bases between them. The CDR3 protein is CASSGGANQPQHF. DNA of the CDR3: TGTGCCTCCTCCGGGGGGGCCAATCAGCCCCAGCATTTT.

The chain uses TRBV6-1 and TRBJ2-3; D might be TRBD2 (5 bases). Trimming removed 10 bases from V and 6 bases from J, with 8 bases in between. This CDR3 comprises 10 residues. Germline CDR1 MNHNS, CDR2 SASEGT. This CDR3 reads CAIWEDTQYF. DNA of the CDR3: TGTGCCATTTGGGAGGATACGCAGTATTTT.

The chain uses TRBV27 and TRBJ2-7, with D possibly matching TRBD2 (6 bases). The CDR3 runs to 16 residues. With 5 bases removed from V and 5 bases from J, the gap between germline ends came to 22 bases. Germline V gene lookup returns CDR1 MNHEY and CDR2 SMNVEV (reference sequence). In nucleotides, the CDR3 is TGTGCCAGCAGTCCTACCGACGGGGGTGGAGGGGACGAGCAGTACTTC. This sequence encodes CASSPTDGGGGDEQYF.

The V and J genes are TRBV4-2 and TRBJ2-1; 15 nucleotides match TRBD2. The CDR3 is 19 residues long. The trim removed 1 base at V and 3 bases at J, leaving 7 bases unmatched. Germline assignment: CDR1 LGHNA and CDR2 YNFKEQ. DNA for the CDR3: TGTGCCAGCAGCCAAGTGGGGACTAGCGGGGGGTCTAACTACAATGAGCAGTTCTTC. Protein product: CASSQVGTSGGSNYNEQFF.

This chain links TRBV27 with TRBJ2-2; D is perhaps TRBD1 (6 bases). Trimming removed 3 bases from V and 0 bases from J, with 20 bases in between. Germline V gene lookup returns CDR1 MNHEY and CDR2 SMNVEV (reference sequence). The CDR3 contains 19 residues. The CDR3 DNA sequence: TGTGCCAGCAGTTTTTTCAATTATCCGGGACAAGCGAACACCGGGGAGCTGTTTTTT. Amino acid sequence: CASSFFNYPGQANTGELFF.

The J gene is TRBJ2-1, the V gene TRBV19, with D tentatively TRBD1 (5 bases). The CDR3 runs to 11 residues. V was cut by 8 bases and J by 9 bases, with 11 bases left in between. CDR1 is LNHDA, CDR2 SQIVND, per germline (reference sequence). CDR3 DNA: TGTGCCAGTTATCAGGGTGGTGAGCAGTTCTTC. Translation: CASYQGGEQFF.

The chain uses TRBV7-8 and TRBJ2-5; 9 nucleotides agree with TRBD1. The J call may be in error: the DNA end matches TRBJ2-7 better. There are 18 residues in the CDR3. CDR1 and CDR2 (germline): SGHVS, FQNEAQ. CDR3 DNA sequence: TGTGCCAGCAGCCCCATTCTACCCGGGACAGGGAGGTTCTACGAGCAGTACTTC. It encodes CASSPILPGTGRFYEQYF.

The chain is built from TRBV19 and TRBJ2-7, with D perhaps TRBD1 (6 bases). The V gene lost 10 bases and the J gene lost 5 bases, with 15 bases spanning the gap. The CDR3 consists of 12 residues. CDR1 and CDR2 from the germline V gene are LNHDA and SQIVND (reference sequence). Here the CDR3 DNA reads TGTGCCACTTCGACAGGCCCCCACGAGCAGTACTTC. Residues: CATSTGPHEQYF.

The J gene is TRBJ2-1, the V gene TRBV11-1; 10 nucleotides align to TRBD2. Trimming removed 1 base from V and 10 bases from J; junction bases left unmatched: 10. Germline lookup yields CDR1 SGHAT and CDR2 FQDESV (reference sequence). The CDR3 covers 16 residues. The CDR3 protein is CASSLVSGGAREEQFF. In DNA, the CDR3 is TGTGCCAGCAGCTTAGTAAGCGGGGGGGCCCGAGAAGAGCAGTTCTTC. Combining the CDR3 with reference TRBV11-1 and TRBJ2-1 gives the whole variable domain EAEVAQSPRYKITEKSQAVAFWCDPISGHATLYWYRQILGQGPELLVQFQDESVVDDSQLPKDRFSAERLKGVDSTLKIQPAELGDSAMYLCASSLVSGGAREEQFFGPGTRLTVL.

The CDR3 is CASSRTKTYEQYF. CDR3 DNA: TGTGCCAGCAGTAGGACTAAAACCTACGAGCAGTACTTC. The gene calls are TRBV6-5 and TRBJ2-7; D is perhaps TRBD2 (6 bases). V lost 5 bases and J 2 bases, leaving 10 bases between the germline ends. The length of the CDR3 is 13 residues. CDR1 and CDR2 (germline): MNHEY, SVGAGI.

The chain recombines TRBV5-1 with TRBJ1-4, with a weak D call TRBD1 (6 bases). Trimming cost V 0 bases and J 8 bases, with 11 bases left between them. The CDR3 sequence is 14 residues long. Germline V gene sequence: CDR1 SGHRS, CDR2 YFSETQ. The DNA of the CDR3 is TGCGCCAGCAGCTTGGGGACAGCCGGAGAAAAACTGTTTTTT. Encoded protein: CASSLGTAGEKLFF.

This sequence joins TRBV27 and TRBJ1-5; D is perhaps TRBD1 (5 bases). The CDR3 sequence is 14 residues long. V was cut by 0 bases and J by 3 bases, with 6 bases left in between. The germline V gene encodes CDR1 MNHEY and CDR2 SMNVEV (reference sequence). The DNA of the CDR3 is TGTGCCAGCAGTTTATCAGGGGCCAATCAGCCCCAGCATTTT. It translates to CASSLSGANQPQHF.

This clone was seen only a few times. The chain employs TRBV5-1 and TRBJ1-2; D remains unclear. The V end was cut by 3 bases, the J end by 4 bases, with 16 bases between. The CDR3 runs 15 residues. The germline V gene encodes CDR1 SGHRS and CDR2 YFSETQ. The CDR3 DNA follows: TGCGCCAGCAGCTCCGAGGGCCGCACCCCCTATGGCTACACCTTC. Its translation is CASSSEGRTPYGYTF.

The rearrangement joins TRBV16 to TRBJ1-5, with 7 bases lining up with TRBD1. Germline lookup yields CDR1 KGHSY and CDR2 FQNENV. The CDR3 is 16 residues long. The trim removed 4 bases at V and 6 bases at J, leaving 12 bases unmatched. The CDR3 is CASSRNDRVVGQPQHF. Written as DNA, the CDR3 is TGTGCCAGCAGCCGCAACGACAGGGTAGTTGGTCAGCCCCAGCATTTT.

This clone was observed a few times. The chain recombines TRBV18 with TRBJ1-5, with D possibly matching TRBD1 (5 bases). Germline CDR1 is KGHSH and CDR2 is LQKENI. The CDR3 extends over 13 amino acids. The ends were cut back, 2 bases at V and 5 bases at J, with 7 bases in the middle. In DNA, the CDR3 is TGTGCCAGCTCACCAAGCAGGGATCAGCCCCAGCATTTT. It codes for CASSPSRDQPQHF.

The chain employs TRBV7-3 and TRBJ2-2; possibly TRBD2 for D (6 bases). This CDR3 is built from 14 residues. Germline values: CDR1 SGHTA, CDR2 FQGTGA. V lost 4 bases and J lost 6, with 12 bases in between. CDR3 DNA sequence: TGTGCCAGCAGCTGGGGCCGGGGGTCCGGGGAGCTGTTTTTT. Residues: CASSWGRGSGELFF.

This clone was detected once. The rearrangement joins TRBV29-1 to TRBJ2-7, with a tentative D call TRBD1 (6 bases). The length of the CDR3 is 12 residues. Trimming left V 4 bases short and J 0 bases short, with 7 bases between. Germline V gene sequence: CDR1 SQVTM, CDR2 ANQGSEA. As DNA, the CDR3 is TGCAGCGTTGGGACAGACTCCTACGAGCAGTACTTC. Translated: CSVGTDSYEQYF.

J is TRBJ2-1 and V is TRBV5-1; perhaps TRBD1 as D (5 bases). CDR1 is SGHRS, CDR2 YFSETQ, per germline. CDR3 length: 15 amino acids. V was pared by 0 bases and J by 2 bases, with 9 bases between. The chain's CDR3 is CASSLGTQAYNEQFF. The CDR3 bases are TGCGCCAGCAGCTTGGGAACACAGGCCTACAATGAGCAGTTCTTC.

This clone was detected a few times. The J gene is TRBJ2-2, the V gene TRBV18, with no clear D. Trimming took 6 bases from V and 4 from J, leaving 9 bases between them. The CDR3 extends over 13 amino acids. CDR1 KGHSH and CDR2 LQKENI come from the germline V gene. The CDR3 region has the DNA TGTGCCAGCTCGCCAACCAGCACCGGGGAGCTGTTTTTT. Its translation is CASSPTSTGELFF. Combining the CDR3 with reference TRBV18 and TRBJ2-2 gives the whole variable domain NAGVMQNPRHLVRRRGQEARLRCSPMKGHSHVYWYRQLPEEGLKFMVYLQKENIIDESGMPKERFSAEFPKEGPSILRIQQVVRGDSAAYFCASSPTSTGELFFGEGSRLTVL.

The chain employs TRBV6-1 and TRBJ1-1, with D tentatively TRBD1 (5 bases). CDR1 is MNHNS, CDR2 SASEGT, per germline. The CDR3 spans 14 residues. Trimming cost V 1 base and J 5 bases, with 11 bases left between them. In DNA, the CDR3 is TGTGCCAGCAGTGAAGGGAGGGGCTGGACTGAAGCTTTCTTT. Translation: CASSEGRGWTEAFF.

The chain couples TRBV29-1 to TRBJ2-5; no clear D. The CDR3 length is 10 residues. Germline CDR1 is SQVTM and CDR2 is ANQGSEA. The V and J ends lost 4 bases and 5 bases respectively, with 5 bases between them. CDR3 sequence reads: CSVAEETQYF. Written as DNA, the CDR3 is TGCAGCGTTGCTGAGGAGACCCAGTACTTC.

In its sample, this clone was seen once. J is TRBJ2-5 and V is TRBV27, with 8 bases that match TRBD1. CDR3 length: 13 residues. The V gene's germline CDR1 is MNHEY and CDR2 SMNVEV (reference sequence). The J segment lost 4 bases and the V segment lost 6 bases, leaving 4 bases of the junction unmatched. The CDR3 DNA reads TGTGCCAGCAGGCCCGGGACAGGAGAGACCCAGTACTTC. Its translation is CASRPGTGETQYF.